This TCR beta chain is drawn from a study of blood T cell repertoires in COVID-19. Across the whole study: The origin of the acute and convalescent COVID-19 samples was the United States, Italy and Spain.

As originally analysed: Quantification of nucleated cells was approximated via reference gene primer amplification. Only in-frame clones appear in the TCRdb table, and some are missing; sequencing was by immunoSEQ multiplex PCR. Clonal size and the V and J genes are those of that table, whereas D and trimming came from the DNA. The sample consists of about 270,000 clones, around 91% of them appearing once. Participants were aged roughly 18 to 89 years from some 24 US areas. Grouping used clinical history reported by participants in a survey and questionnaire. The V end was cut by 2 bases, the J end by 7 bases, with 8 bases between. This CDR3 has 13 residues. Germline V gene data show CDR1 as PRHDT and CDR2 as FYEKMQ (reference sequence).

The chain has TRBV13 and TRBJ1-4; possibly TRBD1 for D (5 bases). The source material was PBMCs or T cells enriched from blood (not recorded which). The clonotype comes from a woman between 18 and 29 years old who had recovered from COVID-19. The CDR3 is CASSLQGGEKLFF. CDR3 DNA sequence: TGTGCCAGCAGCTTACAGGGTGGTGAAAAACTGTTTTTT. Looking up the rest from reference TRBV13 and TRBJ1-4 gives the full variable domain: AAGVIQSPRHLIKEKRETATLKCYPIPRHDTVYWYQQGPGQDPQFLISFYEKMQSDKGSIPDRFSAQQFSDYHSELNMSSLELGDSALYFCASSLQGGEKLFFGSGTQLSVL.